The 27 T cell receptor beta chains reported below all come from one sample, sequenced in a study of CD8+CD57+ T cells in acquired aplastic anemia. Patients chosen for sequencing had shown CD8+CD57+ cell expansion by flow cytometry. Genomic DNA constituted the template upon which TCR beta VDJ and CDR3 profiling was performed. TCRdb reanalysed the reads using MiXCR and keeps one entry per CDR3 protein. The sample shows around 220,000 distinct CDR3 sequences, roughly 45% of them seen only once. The specimen was sorted CD4+, CD8+, or CD8+CD57+ T cells (not recorded which) from PBMCs. The source is a human donor with aplastic anemia.

This chain uses TRBV2 with TRBJ1-6, with D possibly matching TRBD1 (5 bases). Germline CDR1 and CDR2: SNHLY and FYNNEI. Trimming pared 0 bases from V and 8 bases from J, leaving 14 bases between. CDR3 length: 16 amino acids. CDR3 amino acids: CASSEALWGKDSPLHF. CDR3 nucleotides: TGTGCCAGCAGTGAAGCGCTGTGGGGGAAGGATTCACCCCTCCACTTT.

Many counts were recorded for this clonotype. This chain uses TRBV5-1 with TRBJ2-6; maybe TRBD2 (7 bases). The CDR3 runs 14 residues. V was pared by 3 bases and J by 12 bases, with 16 bases between. Germline CDR1 is SGHRS and CDR2 is YFSETQ. The CDR3 DNA reads TGCGCCAGCAGCTCCCCGGGGGGCCAGTTCGTCCTGACTTTC. Protein: CASSSPGGQFVLTF.

This clonotype was detected ten times or more. The V gene is TRBV29-1, the J gene TRBJ2-7, with 10 bases aligning to TRBD2. The junction had 2 bases not matched to a gene; V was cut back by 4 bases and J by 5 bases. CDR1 and CDR2 from the germline V gene are SQVTM and ANQGSEA. This CDR3 contains 12 residues. This CDR3 reads CSVVAGGHEQYF. CDR3 DNA sequence: TGCAGCGTTGTAGCGGGGGGCCACGAGCAGTACTTC.

The V call is TRBV7-2, the J call TRBJ2-5; the D gene is possibly TRBD1 (5 bases). The V end was cut by 4 bases, the J end by 0 bases, with 12 bases between. Germline V CDR1 and CDR2: SGHTA, FQGNSA. The CDR3 is 15 amino acids. CDR3 sequence (DNA): TGTGCCAGCAGCTCCTACGACAGCTACCAAGAGACCCAGTACTTC. This encodes CASSSYDSYQETQYF.

In its sample, this clonotype was seen many times. The V and J genes are TRBV7-2 and TRBJ1-4, with 10 bases fitting TRBD1. With V trimmed by 1 base and J by 8 bases, 7 bases remained unmatched. CDR3 length equals 16 residues. Germline lookup yields CDR1 SGHTA and CDR2 FQGNSA. CDR3 DNA: TGTGCCAGCAGCTTAGTGGGGACAGGGGCAGGGGAAAAACTGTTTTTT. Residues: CASSLVGTGAGEKLFF.

The rearrangement links TRBV29-1 to TRBJ2-5; TRBD1 might be the D (6 bases). The V gene lost 4 bases and the J gene lost 13 bases, with 16 bases spanning the gap. This CDR3 has 11 amino acids. The V gene's germline CDR1 is SQVTM and CDR2 ANQGSEA. Here the CDR3 reads CSVGRSGQSYF. In nucleotides, the CDR3 is TGCAGCGTTGGGCGTTCCGGACAGTCGTACTTC.

This clonotype was seen many times. V usage is TRBV6-5 and J usage is TRBJ2-7, with D perhaps matching TRBD1 or TRBD2 (5 bases each). Trimming removed 0 bases from V and 1 base from J, with 10 bases in between. This CDR3 has 15 amino acids. Germline values: CDR1 MNHEY, CDR2 SVGAGI. The CDR3 DNA reads TGTGCCAGCAGTTACTCCGGGACGGAATCCTACGAGCAGTACTTC. Protein sequence: CASSYSGTESYEQYF.

The J gene is TRBJ1-2, the V gene TRBV7-2; D is perhaps TRBD1 (5 bases). The CDR3 extends over 15 amino acids. With 7 bases removed from V and 4 bases from J, the gap between germline ends came to 19 bases. Germline assignment: CDR1 SGHTA and CDR2 FQGNSA. CDR3 nucleotide sequence: TGTGCCAGCACCCTAAGACAGCCGCTACCCTATGGCTACACCTTC. It translates to CASTLRQPLPYGYTF.

For the CDR3, the DNA is TGTGCCAGCACAGGTTGGCTAAATCAGCCCCAGCATTTT. Translated, it gives CASTGWLNQPQHF. J is TRBJ1-5 and V is TRBV6-1, with D uncertain. This CDR3 region has 13 residues. The V end lost 7 bases, the J end lost 4 bases, and 11 bases lay between the germline ends. Germline assignment: CDR1 MNHNS and CDR2 SASEGT.

Comments on this clonotype: An end of the junction does not agree with germline; a read error may underlie this. The chain joins TRBV5-1 to TRBJ1-1; D remains unclear. CDR1 is SGHRS, CDR2 YFSETQ, per germline. CDR3 length: 15 amino acids. This chain's CDR3 is CASSSLGWLASEASF. The CDR3 DNA reads TGCGCCAGCAGCTCGCTTGGGTGGCTTGCTTCTGAAGCTTCCTTT.

This clonotype was counted many times. CDR3: CASRAVAGKEKLFF. In nucleotides, the CDR3 is TGTGCCAGCAGGGCCGTGGCGGGAAAGGAAAAACTGTTTTTT. The chain is built from TRBV6-5 and TRBJ1-4; D is unresolved. V dropped 6 bases and J dropped 8 bases, with 16 bases sitting between them. The CDR3 has 14 amino acids. Germline lookup yields CDR1 MNHEY and CDR2 SVGAGI.

The V gene is TRBV10-3, the J gene TRBJ1-2, with D perhaps TRBD1 (6 bases). Germline V gene lookup returns CDR1 ENHRY and CDR2 SYGVKD. Trimming took 10 bases from V and 8 from J, leaving 17 bases between them. CDR3 length: 12 residues. CDR3 protein: CANGGGAEGYTF. CDR3 DNA sequence: TGTGCCAACGGCGGGGGGGCGGAGGGCTACACCTTC.

This clonotype was recorded at least ten times. The rearrangement links TRBV11-1 to TRBJ2-7; no clear D. V lost 4 bases and J lost 0, with 13 bases in between. The germline CDR1 and CDR2 sequences are SGHAT and FQDESV (reference sequence). This CDR3 comprises 15 residues. The CDR3 coding sequence is TGTGCCAGCAGCTACGGCCCCGACGGCTCCTACGAGCAGTACTTC. This gives the protein CASSYGPDGSYEQYF.

This clonotype was seen repeatedly, ten times or more. The genes are TRBV7-9 and TRBJ1-1; D remains ambiguous. The V gene lost 4 bases and the J gene lost 0 bases, with 12 bases spanning the gap. The CDR3 runs to 15 residues. The germline V gene encodes CDR1 SEHNR and CDR2 FQNEAQ (reference sequence). CDR3 region: CASSYEPPMNTEAFF. The CDR3 DNA reads as TGTGCCAGCAGCTATGAACCCCCCATGAACACTGAAGCTTTCTTT.

V and J are TRBV28 and TRBJ1-4, with D perhaps matching TRBD1 (5 bases). The CDR3 contains 12 residues. V gave up 6 bases and J gave up 7 bases, with 9 bases separating them. From germline, CDR1 is MDHEN and CDR2 SYDVKM. Here the CDR3 reads CASRPGGEKLFF. CDR3 nucleotides: TGTGCCAGCAGACCGGGGGGTGAAAAACTGTTTTTT.

There are a few counts of this clonotype. The rearrangement links TRBV6-5 to TRBJ1-3; a possible D gene is TRBD1 (5 bases). Germline CDR1 MNHEY, CDR2 SVGAGI. The length of the CDR3 is 15 residues. Deletions cut 2 bases from V and 7 bases from J, with 15 bases between. The CDR3 DNA is TGTGCCAGCAGTTACCGGGGACCAAGGGCCAACACCATATATTTT. Translation gives CASSYRGPRANTIYF.

This clonotype was picked up many times. The CDR3 is CASSSWNSNQPQHF. The CDR3 bases are TGTGCCAGCAGCTCCTGGAATAGCAATCAGCCCCAGCATTTT. The V and J genes are TRBV5-8 and TRBJ1-5; D is unresolved. The ends were cut back, 3 bases at V and 0 bases at J, with 7 bases in the middle. CDR1 is SGHTS, CDR2 YDEGEE, per germline. This CDR3 has 14 amino acids.

This clonotype has a count of ten or more. V and J are TRBV12-3 or TRBV12-4 and TRBJ2-3; D not resolved. This CDR3 comprises 12 residues. V lost 1 base and J lost 7, with 6 bases in between. The CDR3 loop reads CASSLGANTQYF. The CDR3 DNA reads as TGTGCCAGCAGTTTAGGAGCAAATACGCAGTATTTT.

The chain employs TRBV20-1 and TRBJ1-2; possibly TRBD1 for D (5 bases). The CDR3 sequence is 12 residues long. Between the trimmed V and J ends, which lost 6 bases and 8 bases, there was a span of 16 bases. CDR1 DFQATT and CDR2 SNEGSKA come from the germline V gene (reference sequence). DNA for the CDR3: TGCAGTGCAACCGGGACTAGCGGGGGCTACACCTTC. Translated: CSATGTSGGYTF.

In this sample, this clonotype turned up many times. The chain uses TRBV19 and TRBJ1-1; TRBD1 is a possible D gene (6 bases). CDR1 LNHDA and CDR2 SQIVND come from the germline V gene (reference sequence). The germline V and J ends were trimmed by 5 bases and 3 bases, with 13 bases remaining between them. The CDR3 runs 14 residues. The CDR3 loop is CASSPRGGHTEAFF. The CDR3 DNA reads TGTGCCAGTAGTCCTCGCGGGGGGCACACTGAAGCTTTCTTT. Combining the CDR3 with reference TRBV19 and TRBJ1-1 gives the whole variable domain DGGITQSPKYLFRKEGQNVTLSCEQNLNHDAMYWYRQDPGQGLRLIYYSQIVNDFQKGDIAEGYSVSREKKESFPLTVTSAQKNPTAFYLCASSPRGGHTEAFFGQGTRLTVV.

The sample holds many counts of this clonotype. J is TRBJ1-1 and V is TRBV5-8, with unresolved D. V lost 0 bases and J 5 bases, leaving 11 bases between the germline ends. Germline V gene sequence: CDR1 SGHTS, CDR2 YDEGEE. The CDR3 is 14 amino acids. The CDR3, as DNA: TGTGCCAGCAGCTTGGACACAGTTCTAACTGAAGCTTTCTTT. Residues: CASSLDTVLTEAFF.

This clonotype was picked up a small number of times. The chain links TRBV28 to TRBJ1-4; possible D gene TRBD1, 6 bases. CDR1 MDHEN and CDR2 SYDVKM come from the germline V gene. Trimming pared 5 bases from V and 7 bases from J, leaving 17 bases between. This CDR3 is 15 amino acids long. The CDR3 DNA reads TGTGCCAGCAGTACGCCAGACAGGCTTTCTGAAAAACTGTTTTTT. It yields the protein CASSTPDRLSEKLFF.

DNA of the CDR3: TGTGCCAGCAGTGGCCGCGGCAGGACTCAAGAGACCCAGTACTTC. Translated: CASSGRGRTQETQYF. The rearrangement uses TRBV2 and TRBJ2-5; D might be TRBD2 (5 bases). Germline values: CDR1 SNHLY, CDR2 FYNNEI. The CDR3 is 15 residues long. Trimming took off 4 bases at V and 2 bases at J, with 14 bases between the two ends.

This clonotype was seen many times. V gene TRBV6-5 combines with J gene TRBJ1-2; D ambiguous. V dropped 5 bases and J dropped 7 bases, with 11 bases sitting between them. Germline CDR1 reads MNHEY; CDR2 reads SVGAGI. The CDR3 is made up of 12 amino acids. This CDR3 is CASSPKSFGYTF. The CDR3, as DNA: TGTGCCAGCAGTCCCAAAAGTTTTGGCTACACCTTC.

This clonotype has a count of ten or more. This chain links TRBV6-1 with TRBJ1-2; TRBD1 aligns across 8 bases. The CDR3 extends over 13 amino acids. V lost 3 bases and J lost 6; bases outside the gene matches: 3. Germline V gene sequence: CDR1 MNHNS, CDR2 SASEGT. The CDR3 nucleotides are TGTGCCAGCAGTGACAGGGGGCGCGATGGCTACACCTTC. This codes for CASSDRGRDGYTF.

Many counts were recorded for this clonotype. The chain employs TRBV29-1 and TRBJ2-4, with D perhaps TRBD1 or TRBD2 (5 bases each). From germline, CDR1 is SQVTM and CDR2 ANQGSEA. Trimming stripped 3 bases from V and 9 bases from J, with 18 bases between. This CDR3 is built from 14 residues. This CDR3 is CSVEARDTRGIQYF. CDR3 bases: TGCAGCGTTGAGGCCAGAGATACTAGGGGCATTCAGTACTTC. The full variable domain, completed using reference TRBV29-1 and TRBJ2-4, is SAVISQKPSRDICQRGTSLTIQCQVDSQVTMMFWYRQQPGQSLTLIATANQGSEATYESGFVIDKFPISRPNLTFSTLTVSNMSPEDSSIYLCSVEARDTRGIQYFGAGTRLSVL.

J is TRBJ2-7 and V is TRBV14, with D perhaps TRBD2 (5 bases). Trimming cost V 3 bases and J 2 bases, with 17 bases left between them. There are 16 residues in the CDR3. Germline V gene data show CDR1 as SGHDN and CDR2 as FVKESK. As DNA, the CDR3 is TGTGCCAGCAGCCACCCCAACGGTCGGGGTACCTACGAGCAGTACTTC. This codes for CASSHPNGRGTYEQYF.